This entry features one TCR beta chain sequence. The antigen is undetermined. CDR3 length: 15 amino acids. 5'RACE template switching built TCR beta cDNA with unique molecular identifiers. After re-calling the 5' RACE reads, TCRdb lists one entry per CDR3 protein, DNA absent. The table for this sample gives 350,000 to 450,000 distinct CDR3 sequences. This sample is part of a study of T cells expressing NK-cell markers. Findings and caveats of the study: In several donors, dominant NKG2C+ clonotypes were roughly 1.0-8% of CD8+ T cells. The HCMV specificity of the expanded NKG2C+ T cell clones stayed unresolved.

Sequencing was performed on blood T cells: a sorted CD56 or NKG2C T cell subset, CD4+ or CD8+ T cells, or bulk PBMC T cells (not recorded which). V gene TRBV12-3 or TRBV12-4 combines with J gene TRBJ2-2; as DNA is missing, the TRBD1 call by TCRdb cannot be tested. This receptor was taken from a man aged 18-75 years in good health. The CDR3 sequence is CASSYVLGGTGELFF.